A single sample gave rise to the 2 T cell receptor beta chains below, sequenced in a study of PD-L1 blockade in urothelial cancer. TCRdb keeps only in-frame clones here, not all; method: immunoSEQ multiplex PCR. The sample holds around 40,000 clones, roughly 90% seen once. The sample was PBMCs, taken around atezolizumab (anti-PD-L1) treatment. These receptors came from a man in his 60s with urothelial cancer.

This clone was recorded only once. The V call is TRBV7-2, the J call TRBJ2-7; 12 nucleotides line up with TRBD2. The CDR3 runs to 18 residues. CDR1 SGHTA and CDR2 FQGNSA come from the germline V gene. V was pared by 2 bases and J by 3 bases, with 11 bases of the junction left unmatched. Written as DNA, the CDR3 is TGTGCCAGCAGCTTAAAGGCACCTAGCGGGGGGGTGGGCTACGAGCAGTACTTC. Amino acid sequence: CASSLKAPSGGVGYEQYF. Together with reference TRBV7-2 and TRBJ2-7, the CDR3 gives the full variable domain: GAGVSQSPSNKVTEKGKDVELRCDPISGHTALYWYRQSLGQGLEFLIYFQGNSAPDKSGLPSDRFSAERTGGSVSTLTIQRTQQEDSAVYLCASSLKAPSGGVGYEQYFGPGTRLTVT.

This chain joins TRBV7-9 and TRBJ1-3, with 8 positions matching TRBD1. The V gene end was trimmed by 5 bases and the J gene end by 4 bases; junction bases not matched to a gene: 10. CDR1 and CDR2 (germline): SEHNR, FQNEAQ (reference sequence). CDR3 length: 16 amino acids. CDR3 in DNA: TGTGCCAGCAGCCAATTGGGGACAGGCGGAGGAAACACCATATATTTT. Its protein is CASSQLGTGGGNTIYF.